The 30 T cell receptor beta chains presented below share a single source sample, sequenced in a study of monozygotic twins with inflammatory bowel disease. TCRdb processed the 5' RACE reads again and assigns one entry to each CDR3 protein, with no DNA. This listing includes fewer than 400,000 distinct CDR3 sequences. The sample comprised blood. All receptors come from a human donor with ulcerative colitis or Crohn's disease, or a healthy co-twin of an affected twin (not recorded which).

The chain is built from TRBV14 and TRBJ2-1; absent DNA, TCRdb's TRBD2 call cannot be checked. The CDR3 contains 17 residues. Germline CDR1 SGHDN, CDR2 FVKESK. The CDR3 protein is CARRLRNPGLAPNEQFF.

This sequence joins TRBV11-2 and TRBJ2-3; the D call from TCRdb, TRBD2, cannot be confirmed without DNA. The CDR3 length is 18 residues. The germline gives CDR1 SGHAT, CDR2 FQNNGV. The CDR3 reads CASSARTSGGAILDTQYF.

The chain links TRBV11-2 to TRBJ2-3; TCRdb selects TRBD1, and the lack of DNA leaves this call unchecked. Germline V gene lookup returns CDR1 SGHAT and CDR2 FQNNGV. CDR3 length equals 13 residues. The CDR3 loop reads CASSEQGFNTQYF.

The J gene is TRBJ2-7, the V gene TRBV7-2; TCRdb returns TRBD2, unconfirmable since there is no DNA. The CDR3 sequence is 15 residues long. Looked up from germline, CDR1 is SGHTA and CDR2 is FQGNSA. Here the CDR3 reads CASSSPASGSYEQYF.

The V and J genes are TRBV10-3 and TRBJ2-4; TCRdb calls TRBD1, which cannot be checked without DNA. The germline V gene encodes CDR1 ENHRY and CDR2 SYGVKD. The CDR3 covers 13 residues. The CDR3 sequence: CAISDYQGSVQYF.

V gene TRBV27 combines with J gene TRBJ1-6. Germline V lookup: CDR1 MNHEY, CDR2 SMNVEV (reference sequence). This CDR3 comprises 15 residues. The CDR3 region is CASRARQVLNSPLHF.

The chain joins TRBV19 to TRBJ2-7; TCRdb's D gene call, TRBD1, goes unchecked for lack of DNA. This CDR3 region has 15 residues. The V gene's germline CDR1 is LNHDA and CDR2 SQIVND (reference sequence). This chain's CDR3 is CASSRQGEFHHEQYF.

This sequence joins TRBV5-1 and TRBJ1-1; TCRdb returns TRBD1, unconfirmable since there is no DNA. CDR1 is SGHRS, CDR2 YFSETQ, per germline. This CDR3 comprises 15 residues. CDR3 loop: CASSLKTDLNTEAFF. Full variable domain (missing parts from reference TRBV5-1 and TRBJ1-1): KAGVTQTPRYLIKTRGQQVTLSCSPISGHRSVSWYQQTPGQGLQFLFEYFSETQRNKGNFPGRFSGRQFSNSRSEMNVSTLELGDSALYLCASSLKTDLNTEAFFGQGTRLTVV.

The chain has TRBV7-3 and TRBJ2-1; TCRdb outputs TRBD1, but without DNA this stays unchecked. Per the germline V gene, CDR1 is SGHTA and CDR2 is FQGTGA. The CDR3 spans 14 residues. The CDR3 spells CASSNRDKHNEQFF.

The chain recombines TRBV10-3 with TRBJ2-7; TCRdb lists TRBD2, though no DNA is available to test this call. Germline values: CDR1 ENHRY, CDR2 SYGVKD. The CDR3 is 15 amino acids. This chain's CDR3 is CAISESTLRGYEQYF.

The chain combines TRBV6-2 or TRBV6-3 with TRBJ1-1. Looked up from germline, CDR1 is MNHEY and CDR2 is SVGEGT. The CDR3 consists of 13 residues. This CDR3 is CASSYRRNTEAFF.

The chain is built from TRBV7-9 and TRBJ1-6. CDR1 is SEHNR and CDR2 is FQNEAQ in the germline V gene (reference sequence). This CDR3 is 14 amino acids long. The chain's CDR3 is CASSPLGYNSPLHF.

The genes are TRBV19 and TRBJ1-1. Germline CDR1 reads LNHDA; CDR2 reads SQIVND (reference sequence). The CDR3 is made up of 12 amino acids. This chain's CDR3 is CASSIALGEAFF.

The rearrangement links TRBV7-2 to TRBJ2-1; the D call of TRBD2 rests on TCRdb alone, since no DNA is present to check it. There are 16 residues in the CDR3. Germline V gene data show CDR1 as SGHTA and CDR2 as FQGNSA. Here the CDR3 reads CASSLGGTSAGNEQFF.

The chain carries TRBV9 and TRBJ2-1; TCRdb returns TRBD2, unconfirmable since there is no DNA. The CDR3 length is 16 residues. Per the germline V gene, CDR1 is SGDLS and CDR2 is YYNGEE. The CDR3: CASSVGLAGGDNEQFF.

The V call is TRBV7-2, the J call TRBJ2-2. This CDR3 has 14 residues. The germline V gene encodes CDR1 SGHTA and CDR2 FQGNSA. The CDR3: CASVWRANTGELFF.

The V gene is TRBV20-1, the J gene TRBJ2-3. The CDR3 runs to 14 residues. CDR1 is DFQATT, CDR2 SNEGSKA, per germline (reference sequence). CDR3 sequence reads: CSASLGLATDTQYF.

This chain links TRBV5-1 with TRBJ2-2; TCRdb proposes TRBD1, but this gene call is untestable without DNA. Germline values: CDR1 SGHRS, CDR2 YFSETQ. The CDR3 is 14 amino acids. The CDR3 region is CASSLQGQNGELFF.

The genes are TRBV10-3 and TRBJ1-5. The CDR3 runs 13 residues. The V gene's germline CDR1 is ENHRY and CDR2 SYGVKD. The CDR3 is CAISDGVDQPQHF.

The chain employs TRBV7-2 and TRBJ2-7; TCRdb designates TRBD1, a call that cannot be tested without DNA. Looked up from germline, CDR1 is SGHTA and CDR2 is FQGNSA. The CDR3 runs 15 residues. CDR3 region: CASSSVGRGTGEQYF.

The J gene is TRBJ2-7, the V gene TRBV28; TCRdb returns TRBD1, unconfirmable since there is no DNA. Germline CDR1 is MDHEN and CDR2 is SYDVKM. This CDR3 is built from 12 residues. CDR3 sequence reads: CASSLPPSEQYF.

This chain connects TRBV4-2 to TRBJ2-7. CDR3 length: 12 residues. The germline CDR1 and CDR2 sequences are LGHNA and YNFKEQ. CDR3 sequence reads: CASSQDFREQYF.

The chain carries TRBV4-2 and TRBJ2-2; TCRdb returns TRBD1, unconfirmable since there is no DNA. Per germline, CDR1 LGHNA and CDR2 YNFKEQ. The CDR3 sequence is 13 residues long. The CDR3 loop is CASSRNRAGELFF.

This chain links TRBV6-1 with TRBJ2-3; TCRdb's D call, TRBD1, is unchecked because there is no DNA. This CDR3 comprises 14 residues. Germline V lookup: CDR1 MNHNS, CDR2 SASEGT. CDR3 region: CASSPPGQGITQYF.

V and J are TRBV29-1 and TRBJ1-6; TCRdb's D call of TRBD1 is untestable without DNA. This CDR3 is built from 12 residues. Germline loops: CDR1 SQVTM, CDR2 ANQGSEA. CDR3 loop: CSVVEGNSPLHF.

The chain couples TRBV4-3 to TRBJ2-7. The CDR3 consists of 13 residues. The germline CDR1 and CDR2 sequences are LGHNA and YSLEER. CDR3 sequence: CASSQEHNYEQYF.

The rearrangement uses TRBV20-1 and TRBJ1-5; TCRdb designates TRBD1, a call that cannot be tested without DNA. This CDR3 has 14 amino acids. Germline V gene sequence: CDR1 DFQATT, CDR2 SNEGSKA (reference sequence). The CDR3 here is CSASKGTADQPQHF.

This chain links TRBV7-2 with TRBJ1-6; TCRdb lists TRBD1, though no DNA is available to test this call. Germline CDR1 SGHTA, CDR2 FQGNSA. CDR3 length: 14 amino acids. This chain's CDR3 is CASSLDGGNSPLHF. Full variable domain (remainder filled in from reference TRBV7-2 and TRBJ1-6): GAGVSQSPSNKVTEKGKDVELRCDPISGHTALYWYRQSLGQGLEFLIYFQGNSAPDKSGLPSDRFSAERTGGSVSTLTIQRTQQEDSAVYLCASSLDGGNSPLHFGNGTRLTVT.

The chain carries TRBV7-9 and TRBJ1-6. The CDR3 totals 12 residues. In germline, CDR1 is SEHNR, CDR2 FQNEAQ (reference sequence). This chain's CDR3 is CASSLVESPLHF.

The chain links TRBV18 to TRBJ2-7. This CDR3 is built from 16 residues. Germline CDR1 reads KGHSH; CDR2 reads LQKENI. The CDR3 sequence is CASSPQGSGSSYEQYF.